This is a list of T cell receptor beta chains from one sample in a study of cytotoxic CD8 clonotypes in ibrutinib-treated CLL. TCRdb's table, derived via immunoSEQ multiplex PCR, lists solely in-frame clones and lacks some. The data show some 43,000 clones, around 70% seen once. Sequencing used PBMCs, obtained after 12 months of ibrutinib treatment. The receptors derive from a human donor with chronic lymphocytic leukemia. Each CDR3 is given with its conserved first and last residue. The D gene is left open where the match is weak. Expanded clones get a size class; other rows say once, few or many, or leave the size out.

clone_size | d_call | j_call | v_call | cdr3_nt | cdr3_aa
few | TRBD1 | TRBJ1-2 | TRBV10-1 | TGCGCCAGCAGTGCGGGACAGGGCTATGGCTACACCTTC | CASSAGQGYGYTF
NA | TRBD2 | TRBJ2-1 | TRBV19 | TGTGCCAGTAGTATTTCGACTAGCGGGGGATACAATGAGCAGTTCTTC | CASSISTSGGYNEQFF
NA | TRBD1 | TRBJ1-6 | TRBV6-5 | TGTGCCACCGGAGATGAGGGACAGGCTAGCTCACCCCTCCACTTT | CATGDEGQASSPLHF
NA | TRBD2 | TRBJ2-1 | TRBV11-2 | TGTGCCAGCAGCTTAGATCAGGGACTAGCGGTCTACAATGAGCAGTTCTTC | CASSLDQGLAVYNEQFF
NA | NA | TRBJ1-5 | TRBV21-1 | TGTGCCAGCAGCGACACCCACGGAAATCAGCCCCAGCATTTT | CASSDTHGNQPQHF
NA | NA | TRBJ1-2 | TRBV6-6 | TGTGCCAGCAGTTCCCCCTCGACATATAACTATGGCTACACCTTC | CASSSPSTYNYGYTF
NA | NA | TRBJ2-3 | TRBV5-1 | TGCGCCAGCAGCTTGGTGGGCAGGGGGGCAGATACGCAGTATTTT | CASSLVGRGADTQYF
NA | NA | TRBJ2-1 | TRBV6-1 | TGTGCCAGCAGTGACCGCCCCAACTGGAGCTCCTACAATGAGCAGTTCTTC | CASSDRPNWSSYNEQFF
NA | NA | TRBJ2-1 | TRBV15 | TGTGCCACCAGCAGAGATTTCGCTCGGCAGTTCTTC | CATSRDFARQFF
medium-sized | NA | TRBJ1-5 | TRBV19 | TGTGCCAGTACCACCGGGACAAATAGCAATCAGCCCCAGCATTTT | CASTTGTNSNQPQHF
NA | NA | TRBJ2-2 | TRBV2 | TGTGCCAGCAGTGAACAGAACACCGGGGAGCTGTTTTTT | CASSEQNTGELFF
NA | NA | TRBJ2-5 | TRBV7-9 | TGTGCCAGCAGCTTCACAGGGATAGAAGAGACCCAGTACTTC | CASSFTGIEETQYF
NA | NA | TRBJ2-7 | TRBV6-1 | TGTGCCAGTACCCTGGAGACAGGTCCGTCCTACGAGCAGTACTTC | CASTLETGPSYEQYF
NA | NA | TRBJ2-2 | TRBV10-2 | TGCGCCAGCAGTGAACAGAACACCGGGGAGCTGTTTTTT | CASSEQNTGELFF
NA | NA | TRBJ2-1 | TRBV5-1 | TGCGCCACCTCGGCAGGGGTCCCTAACAATGAGCAGTTCTTC | CATSAGVPNNEQFF
NA | NA | TRBJ2-7 | TRBV2 | TGTGCCAGTTACCTACCTGCGGGACGCCGACACTACGAGCAGTACTTC | CASYLPAGRRHYEQYF
NA | NA | TRBJ1-2 | TRBV4-2 | TGTGCCAGCAGCCAAGATCGCGGGAAGGAGTATGGCTACACCTTC | CASSQDRGKEYGYTF
NA | TRBD1 | TRBJ1-1 | TRBV5-1 | TGCGCCAGCAGCGGGACAGGGTTTAACACTGAAGCTTTCTTT | CASSGTGFNTEAFF
NA | TRBD2 | TRBJ2-1 | TRBV28 | TGTGCCAGCAGAGAGATACTAGCGGGGGGGCAGTTTGAGCAGTTCTTC | CASREILAGGQFEQFF
NA | TRBD2 | TRBJ2-5 | TRBV30 | TGTGCCTGGGAAGCGGGGGGGCAAGAGACCCAGTACTTC | CAWEAGGQETQYF
NA | NA | TRBJ2-1 | TRBV5-1 | TGCGCCAGCAGCTTGGAGGCGGGACGGGATGAGCAGTTCTTC | CASSLEAGRDEQFF
NA | NA | TRBJ2-7 | TRBV5-1 | TGCGCCAGCAGCCTTGACGACAGGAGAAGTGCCTACGAGCAGTACTTC | CASSLDDRRSAYEQYF
NA | NA | TRBJ1-1 | TRBV6-5 | TGTGCCAGCAAGGTGTGGACGGGCTCTACTGAAGCTTTCTTT | CASKVWTGSTEAFF
NA | NA | TRBJ2-3 | TRBV4-2 | TGTGCCAGCAGCCATGCCCCCTCGGGTGGGGGCAGCACAGATACGCAGTATTTT | CASSHAPSGGGSTDTQYF
NA | NA | TRBJ2-7 | TRBV11-1 | TGTGCCAGCAGCTTAGGAGGACAGCCGAGATTC | CASSLGGQPRF
few | TRBD1 | TRBJ1-1 | TRBV6-1 | TGTGCCAGCAGTGACGACAGGGGGCGTATCACTGAAGCTTTCTTT | CASSDDRGRITEAFF
NA | NA | TRBJ2-7 | TRBV21-1 | TGTGCCAGCAGCATCCCCAGGGGGCCTATTGAAGGGTACGAGCAGTACTTC | CASSIPRGPIEGYEQYF
few | NA | TRBJ2-7 | TRBV7-9 | TGTGCCGCAGGCCACTACGAGCAGTACTTC | CAAGHYEQYF
NA | NA | TRBJ2-7 | TRBV7-8 | TGTGCCAGCAGCTTAGCGCAATCAGTCTACGAGCAGTACTTC | CASSLAQSVYEQYF
NA | TRBD2 | TRBJ2-5 | TRBV11-3 | TGTGCCAGCAGCCTCGGGACTAGCGGGACCCAAGAGACCCAGTACTTC | CASSLGTSGTQETQYF
NA | NA | TRBJ2-7 | TRBV29-1 | TGCAGCGTTGAGGGCATCCGCTACGAGCAGTACTTC | CSVEGIRYEQYF
NA | TRBD1 | TRBJ1-2 | TRBV19 | TGTGCCAGTAGTATGCGTACAGGGGGCGCCCCCGGAGGCTACACCTTC | CASSMRTGGAPGGYTF
NA | NA | TRBJ1-1 | TRBV9 | TGTGCCAGCAGCGCAAACCTGAACACTGAAGCTTTCTTT | CASSANLNTEAFF
NA | TRBD1 | TRBJ1-2 | TRBV6-6 | TGTGCCAGCAGTCCGACAGGGACCTATGGCTACACCTTC | CASSPTGTYGYTF
NA | TRBD1 | TRBJ2-1 | TRBV2 | TGTGCCAGCATCACGGACAGGGGTACCTACAATGAGCAGTTCTTC | CASITDRGTYNEQFF
NA | NA | TRBJ1-3 | TRBV6-6 | TGTGCCAGCAGTTCCTACGGGGGTCTGACTGGAAACACCATATATTTT | CASSSYGGLTGNTIYF
NA | NA | TRBJ2-7 | TRBV7-9 | TGTGCCAGCAGTGGATGGGGGGACGGGCTCTCCTACGAGCAGTACTTC | CASSGWGDGLSYEQYF
NA | NA | TRBJ1-6 | TRBV7-9 | TGTGCCAGCAGCTTTAATGGTTGGGGATCTAATTCACCCCTCCACTTT | CASSFNGWGSNSPLHF
NA | NA | TRBJ1-5 | TRBV10-3 | TGTGCCATCAGCCCGGACGGGTTAAATCAGCCCCAGCATTTT | CAISPDGLNQPQHF
NA | TRBD1 | TRBJ2-5 | TRBV11-2 | TGTGCCAGCAGCTTAGGTGGGCAGGGGGTCGAGACCCAGTACTTC | CASSLGGQGVETQYF
NA | TRBD2 | TRBJ2-3 | TRBV4-1 | TGCGCCAGCAGCCAAGAGGCACTAGCGGGGTGGACAGATACGCAGTATTTT | CASSQEALAGWTDTQYF
NA | NA | TRBJ2-2 | TRBV4-1 | TGCGCCAGCAGCCACAACTTGGAAATAGGATATTGGACTGCCACCGGGGAGCTGTTTTTT | CASSHNLEIGYWTATGELFF
few | NA | TRBJ1-4 | TRBV7-9 | TGTGCCAGCAGCCCTATGGACGACGAAAAACTGTTTTTT | CASSPMDDEKLFF
few | NA | TRBJ1-1 | TRBV25-1 | TGTGCCAGCAGTAAAACAACCTGGGGGGGCGTCACCACTGAAGCTTTCTTT | CASSKTTWGGVTTEAFF
NA | NA | TRBJ2-7 | TRBV9 | TGTGCCAGCAGCGTAAACTCCGAGAAGCCACACTACGAGCAGTACTTC | CASSVNSEKPHYEQYF
NA | NA | TRBJ2-3 | TRBV2 | TGTGCCAGCGAGAGTTTTCCAGATACGCAGTATTTT | CASESFPDTQYF
NA | NA | TRBJ2-7 | TRBV7-8 | TGTGCCAGCAGCTTTACAGGGCCAGCTACCTACGAGCAGTACTTC | CASSFTGPATYEQYF
NA | NA | TRBJ2-6 | TRBV5-6 | TGTGCCAGCAGCGTGCTCGCTGGGGCCAACGTCCTGACTTTC | CASSVLAGANVLTF
NA | TRBD2 | TRBJ2-5 | TRBV9 | TGTGCCAGCAGCGGGACTAGCGGGGGATTTTGGACCCAGTACTTC | CASSGTSGGFWTQYF
NA | NA | TRBJ2-1 | TRBV7-9 | TGTGCCAGCAGCTTACTTCCCCCGCGTCATGAGCAGTTCTTC | CASSLLPPRHEQFF
NA | TRBD1 | TRBJ1-2 | TRBV11-3 | TGTGCCAGCAGCTTTGGGACAGGGGGGCACTATGGCTACACCTTC | CASSFGTGGHYGYTF
few | NA | TRBJ1-2 | TRBV7-9 | TGTGCCAGCACCTTAGATCAGGTTACCTATGGCTACACCTTC | CASTLDQVTYGYTF
few | NA | TRBJ1-2 | TRBV20-1 | TGCAGTGCTAGAAGGGGCTATGGCTACACCTTC | CSARRGYGYTF
NA | TRBD2 | TRBJ2-1 | TRBV27 | TGTGCCAGCAGTCTCATTTGGGGAAGCGGGGGGGCCTATGAGCAGTTCTTC | CASSLIWGSGGAYEQFF
NA | NA | TRBJ1-3 | TRBV23-1 | TGCGCACAAGCGAACGGTTCTGGAAACACCATATATTTT | CAQANGSGNTIYF